The 13 T cell receptor beta chains given below trace back to one sample, sequenced in a study of shared clonotypes between healthy human individuals. The method was immunoSEQ multiplex PCR; TCRdb's version includes in-frame clones alone and lacks a portion of them. The table has some 89,000 clones, under 70% seen once. The sample consisted of memory CD8+ T cells sorted from blood. Subset given: CD45RO+ cells pooled with CCR7-negative TemRA cells. The receptors shown here come from a man under 40 in good health.

The J gene is TRBJ1-5, the V gene TRBV4-3, with a tentative D call TRBD1 (5 bases). CDR1 is LGHNA and CDR2 is YSLEER in the germline V gene. The CDR3 contains 15 residues. Between the trimmed V and J ends, which lost 2 bases and 4 bases, there was a span of 12 bases. The CDR3 region is CASSQQLGDNQPQHF. DNA for the CDR3: TGCGCCAGCAGCCAACAGTTAGGGGATAATCAGCCCCAGCATTTT.

This chain uses TRBV2 with TRBJ2-2; D might be TRBD1 or TRBD2, each matching 6 bases. This CDR3 has 13 residues. Trimming removed 6 bases at V and 10 bases at J, with 15 bases between. Germline CDR1 is SNHLY and CDR2 is FYNNEI. CDR3 residues: CASRGYRDSELFF. CDR3 bases: TGTGCCAGCAGGGGATACAGGGACTCGGAGCTGTTTTTT.

On this clone: A single base is all that separates this from a far larger clone, so a read error is likely. The CDR3 ends on some other residue instead of the conserved phenylalanine or tryptophan, so this is likely a read error. This chain joins TRBV11-2 and TRBJ1-2; possible D gene TRBD1, 5 bases. CDR1 SGHAT and CDR2 FQNNGV come from the germline V gene. The CDR3 contains 16 residues. V shed 5 bases and J shed 8 bases, with 24 bases lying between them. CDR3 protein: CASSPSGGLQRWGYTL. The CDR3 bases are TGTGCCAGCAGCCCCTCGGGGGGACTCCAAAGGTGGGGCTACACCCTC.

The V and J genes are TRBV29-1 and TRBJ2-2, with 14 bases fitting TRBD2. V gave up 3 bases and J gave up 0 bases; unmatched junction bases: 3. CDR3 length equals 17 residues. CDR1 is SQVTM, CDR2 ANQGSEA, per germline. In DNA form, the CDR3 reads TGCAGCGTTGAGGGACTAGCGGGAGTTTCGAACACCGGGGAGCTGTTTTTT. Protein product: CSVEGLAGVSNTGELFF.

The chain has TRBV13 and TRBJ1-2; D is undetermined. In germline, CDR1 is PRHDT, CDR2 FYEKMQ (reference sequence). CDR3 length: 15 residues. The V and J ends lost 1 base and 1 base respectively, with 10 bases between them. The CDR3 DNA is TGTGCCAGCAGCTTAGAAAAAAGGGTTAACTATGGCTACACCTTC. Residues: CASSLEKRVNYGYTF.

This chain links TRBV7-9 with TRBJ2-7, with 14 bases matching TRBD2. J was trimmed by 7 bases and V by 6 bases; bases with no gene match: 8. Per germline, CDR1 SEHNR and CDR2 FQNEAQ (reference sequence). The CDR3 runs to 15 residues. The CDR3 coding sequence is TGTGCCAGCAGTTCGGGACTAGCGGGAGAATGGGAGCAGTACTTC. Its translation is CASSSGLAGEWEQYF.

The chain has TRBV25-1 and TRBJ2-3, with D unclear. The CDR3 covers 15 residues. The germline gives CDR1 MGHDK, CDR2 SYGVNS. V lost 3 bases, J lost 2 bases, and 12 bases lay in between. CDR3 residues: CASSELGRDTDTQYF. The CDR3 DNA reads TGTGCCAGCAGTGAGTTAGGTAGAGACACAGATACGCAGTATTTT.

This clone was seen a few times. This specimen includes other DNA sequences encoding the same CDR3. This chain joins TRBV7-9 and TRBJ2-2, with TRBD2 matching 11 bases. The CDR3 runs to 16 residues. Germline trimming cut 6 bases from V and 4 bases from J; bases unmatched to any gene: 7. Germline V gene data show CDR1 as SEHNR and CDR2 as FQNEAQ (reference sequence). The CDR3 loop is CASRPGLAGGTGELFF. The CDR3 DNA reads TGTGCCAGCAGACCTGGGCTAGCGGGAGGCACCGGGGAGCTGTTTTTT.

The chain links TRBV11-2 to TRBJ2-2; weak D call: TRBD1 (6 bases). Trimming removed 1 base from V and 4 bases from J, with 22 bases in between. The CDR3 spans 19 residues. CDR1 and CDR2 from the germline V gene are SGHAT and FQNNGV. The CDR3 loop reads CASSLGLVRGPKSTGELFF. For the CDR3, the DNA is TGTGCCAGCAGCTTAGGATTGGTCAGGGGACCGAAGAGCACCGGGGAGCTGTTTTTT.

V and J are TRBV19 and TRBJ2-1, with D unresolved. Germline CDR1 LNHDA, CDR2 SQIVND (reference sequence). CDR3 length: 12 residues. V was clipped by 4 bases and J by 10 bases, with 11 bases between them. The CDR3 coding sequence is TGTGCCAGTAGTACCTATAAGGGCGAGCAGTTCTTC. Translation: CASSTYKGEQFF.

The chain is built from TRBV5-4 and TRBJ2-7, with 7 bases that match TRBD2. In germline, CDR1 is SGHNT, CDR2 YYREEE (reference sequence). V gave up 4 bases and J gave up 0 bases; unmatched junction bases: 4. This CDR3 spans 14 amino acids. The CDR3 is CASSRGDDSYEQYF. In DNA, the CDR3 is TGTGCCAGCAGCCGGGGGGACGACTCCTACGAGCAGTACTTC.

CDR3 in amino acids: CASSLTGTTVLEQFF. CDR3 in DNA: TGTGCCAGCAGCTTGACTGGGACTACCGTCCTCGAGCAGTTCTTC. This chain connects TRBV7-6 to TRBJ2-1; 7 nucleotides agree with TRBD2. V was clipped by 3 bases and J by 10 bases; unmatched bases: 12. The germline gives CDR1 SGHVS, CDR2 FNYEAQ. CDR3 length: 15 amino acids.

This rearrangement joins TRBV11-2 to TRBJ2-7, with 11 positions matching TRBD2. This CDR3 has 15 amino acids. Per the germline V gene, CDR1 is SGHAT and CDR2 is FQNNGV. Trimming removed 5 bases from V and 5 bases from J; junction bases left unmatched: 8. In DNA form, the CDR3 reads TGTGCCAGCAGCCTTATTAGCGGGAGGGCCCACGAGCAGTACTTC. Translated: CASSLISGRAHEQYF.